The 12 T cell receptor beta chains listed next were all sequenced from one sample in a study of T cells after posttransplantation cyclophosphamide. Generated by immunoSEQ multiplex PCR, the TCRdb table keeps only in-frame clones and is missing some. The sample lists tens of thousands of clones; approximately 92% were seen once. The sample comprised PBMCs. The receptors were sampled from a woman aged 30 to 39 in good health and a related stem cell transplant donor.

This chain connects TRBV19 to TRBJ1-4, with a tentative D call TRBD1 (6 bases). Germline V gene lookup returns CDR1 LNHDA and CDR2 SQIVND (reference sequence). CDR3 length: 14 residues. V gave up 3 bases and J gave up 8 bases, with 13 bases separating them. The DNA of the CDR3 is TGTGCCAGTAGTATCAGACGGGGGCGGGAAAAACTGTTTTTT. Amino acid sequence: CASSIRRGREKLFF.

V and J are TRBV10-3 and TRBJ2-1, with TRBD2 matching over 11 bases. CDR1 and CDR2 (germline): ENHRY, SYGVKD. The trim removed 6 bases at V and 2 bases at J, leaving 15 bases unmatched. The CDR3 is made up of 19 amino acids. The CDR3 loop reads CAISVLAGGRQTPYNEQFF. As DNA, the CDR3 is TGTGCCATCAGCGTTCTAGCGGGGGGACGCCAGACCCCCTACAATGAGCAGTTCTTC.

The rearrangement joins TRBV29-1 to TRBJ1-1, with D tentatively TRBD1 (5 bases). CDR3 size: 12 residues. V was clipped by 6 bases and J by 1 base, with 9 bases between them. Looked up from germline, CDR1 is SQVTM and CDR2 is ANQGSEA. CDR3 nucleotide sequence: TGCAGCGTACAGGACTCGAACACTGAAGCTTTCTTT. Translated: CSVQDSNTEAFF.

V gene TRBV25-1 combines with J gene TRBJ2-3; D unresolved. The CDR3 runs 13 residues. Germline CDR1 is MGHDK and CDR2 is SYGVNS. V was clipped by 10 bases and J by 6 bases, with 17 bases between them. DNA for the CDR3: TGTGCCACCTCTAGACGCCTCGGGGATACGCAGTATTTT. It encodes CATSRRLGDTQYF.

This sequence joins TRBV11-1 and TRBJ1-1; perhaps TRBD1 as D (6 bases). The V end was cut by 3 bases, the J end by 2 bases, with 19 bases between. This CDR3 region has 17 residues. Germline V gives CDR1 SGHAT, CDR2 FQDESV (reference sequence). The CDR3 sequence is CASSLGSGGHLNTEAFF. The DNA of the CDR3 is TGTGCCAGCAGCTTGGGCTCGGGGGGACACCTCAACACTGAAGCTTTCTTT.

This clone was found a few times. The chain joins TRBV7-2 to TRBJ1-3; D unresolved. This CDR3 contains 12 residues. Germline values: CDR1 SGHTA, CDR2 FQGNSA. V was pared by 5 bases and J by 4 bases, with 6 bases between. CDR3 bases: TGTGCCAGCAGCCCGGGAGGAAACACCATATATTTT. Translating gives CASSPGGNTIYF.

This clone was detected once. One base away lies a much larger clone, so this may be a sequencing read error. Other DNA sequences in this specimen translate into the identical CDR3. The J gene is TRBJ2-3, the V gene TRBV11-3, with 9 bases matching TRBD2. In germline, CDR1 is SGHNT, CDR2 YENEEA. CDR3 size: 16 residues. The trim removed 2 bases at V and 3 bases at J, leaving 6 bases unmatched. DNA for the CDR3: TGTGCCAGCAGCTTACGGGGTAGCGGGGGAACAGATACGCAGTATTTT. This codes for CASSLRGSGGTDTQYF.

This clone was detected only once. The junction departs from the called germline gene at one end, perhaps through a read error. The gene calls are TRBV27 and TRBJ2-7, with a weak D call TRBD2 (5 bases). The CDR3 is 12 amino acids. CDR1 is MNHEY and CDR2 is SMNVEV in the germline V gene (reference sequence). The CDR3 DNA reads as TGTGCCAGCAGTTCGGGAAGGGCCGGCTTGAACTTC. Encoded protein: CASSSGRAGLNF.

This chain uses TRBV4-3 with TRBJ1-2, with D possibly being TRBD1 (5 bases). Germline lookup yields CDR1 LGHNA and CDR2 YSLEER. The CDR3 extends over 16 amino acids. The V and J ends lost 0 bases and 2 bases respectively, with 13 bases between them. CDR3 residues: CASSQDGGGANYGYTF. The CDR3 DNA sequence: TGCGCCAGCAGCCAAGATGGGGGAGGGGCCAACTATGGCTACACCTTC.

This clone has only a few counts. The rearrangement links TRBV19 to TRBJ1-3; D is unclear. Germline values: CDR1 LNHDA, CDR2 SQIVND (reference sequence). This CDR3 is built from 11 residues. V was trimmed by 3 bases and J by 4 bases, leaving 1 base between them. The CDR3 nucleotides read TGTGCCAGTAGTATGGGAAACACCATATATTTT. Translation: CASSMGNTIYF.

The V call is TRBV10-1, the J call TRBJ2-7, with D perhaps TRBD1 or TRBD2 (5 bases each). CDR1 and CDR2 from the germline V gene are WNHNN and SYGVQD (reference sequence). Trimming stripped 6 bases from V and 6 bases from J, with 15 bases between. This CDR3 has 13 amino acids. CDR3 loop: CASSPGTVAEQYF. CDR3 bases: TGCGCCAGCAGCCCCGGGACGGTCGCCGAGCAGTACTTC.

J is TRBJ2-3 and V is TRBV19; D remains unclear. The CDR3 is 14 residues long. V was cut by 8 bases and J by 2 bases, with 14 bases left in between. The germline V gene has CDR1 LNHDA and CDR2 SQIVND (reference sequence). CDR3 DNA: TGTGCCAGTGCCGAAGCCTCTTACACAGATACGCAGTATTTT. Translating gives CASAEASYTDTQYF.